This TCR beta chain derives from a study of T cell repertoires in cytomegalovirus infection. Study background: The authors used CMV epitopes that were HLA-C-restricted (recently identified) and HLA-B-restricted (well studied). Shared public TCR beta signatures pointed to both CMV infection and a matching HLA type. Findings and limits, study-wide: In two of eight donors, the top clonotype was HLA-C-restricted CMV-specific.

TCRdb reanalysed the reads using MiXCR and keeps one entry per CDR3 protein. The sample has about 900,000 distinct CDR3 sequences; roughly 30% are singletons. Germline V gene sequence: CDR1 SNHLY, CDR2 FYNNEI. J was trimmed by 2 bases and V by 4 bases; bases with no gene match: 5. The CDR3 loop spans 15 amino acids. In this sample, this clonotype turned up a few times. Its antigen is unidentified. This clonotype was obtained from a human donor in good health (CMV status not recorded). Some clones in this sample may be carry-over from other donors' samples. This material consisted of cultured CD8+ T cells from PBMCs, taken from culture after CMV antigen stimulation. V and J are TRBV2 and TRBJ1-2; 9 nucleotides agree with TRBD1. CDR3 sequence reads: CASSATGTGNYGYTF. The CDR3 DNA sequence: TGTGCCAGCAGTGCCACCGGGACAGGGAACTATGGCTACACCTTC.